Each of the 26 T cell receptor beta chains below was sequenced from the same sample in a study of OX40 agonist ivuxolimab in advanced cancers. TCRdb's table, derived via immunoSEQ multiplex PCR, lists solely in-frame clones and lacks some. The table lists roughly 30,000 clones, roughly 80% of them singletons. This specimen consisted of CD4+ or CD8+ T cells sorted from blood, obtained in a trial of the OX40 agonist ivuxolimab. The receptors stem from an adult with an advanced solid tumor such as melanoma, head and neck, liver or kidney cancer.

The chain recombines TRBV27 with TRBJ2-1; TRBD2 matches at 15 bases. Germline V gene lookup returns CDR1 MNHEY and CDR2 SMNVEV (reference sequence). This CDR3 region has 17 residues. V was pared by 6 bases and J by 4 bases, with 7 bases of the junction left unmatched. CDR3 sequence reads: CASSLGGLAGGYNEQFF. The CDR3 DNA reads as TGTGCCAGCAGCCTGGGGGGACTAGCGGGAGGATACAATGAGCAGTTCTTC.

The chain combines TRBV7-6 with TRBJ2-2; TRBD2 matches 10 bases. There are 17 residues in the CDR3. J lost 2 bases, V lost 1 base, and 4 bases had no gene match. Germline-derived CDR1 and CDR2 are SGHVS and FNYEAQ. This CDR3 reads CASSLVLAGANTGELFF. DNA for the CDR3: TGTGCCAGCAGCTTAGTCCTAGCGGGAGCCAACACCGGGGAGCTGTTTTTT. Supplemented by reference TRBV7-6 and TRBJ2-2, the full variable domain reads GAGVSQSPRYKVTKRGQDVALRCDPISGHVSLYWYRQALGQGPEFLTYFNYEAQQDKSGLPNDRFSAERPEGSISTLTIQRTEQRDSAMYRCASSLVLAGANTGELFFGEGSRLTVL.

About this clone: Other DNA sequences of this sample code for an identical CDR3. The chain is built from TRBV11-2 and TRBJ2-7, with 7 bases lining up with TRBD1. J lost 2 bases, V lost 5 bases, and 3 bases had no gene match. CDR3 length: 13 residues. CDR1 and CDR2 (germline): SGHAT, FQNNGV. The CDR3 coding sequence is TGTGCCAGCAGCCTGGGACAGACCTACGAGCAGTACTTC. Translating gives CASSLGQTYEQYF.

The genes are TRBV7-6 and TRBJ2-7; tentatively, D is TRBD1 or TRBD2 (5 bases each). Trimming shortened V by 1 base and J by 6 bases, and 10 bases separated the two germline ends. Germline values: CDR1 SGHVS, CDR2 FNYEAQ. The CDR3 loop spans 13 amino acids. In DNA form, the CDR3 reads TGTGCCAGCAGCTTAGGGGGTGGGGGCGAGCAGTACTTC. Amino acids: CASSLGGGGEQYF.

The chain couples TRBV25-1 to TRBJ1-5; TRBD1 aligns across 7 bases. Germline CDR1 reads MGHDK; CDR2 reads SYGVNS. The CDR3 contains 17 residues. Losses at the gene ends were 4 bases for V and 2 bases for J; bases not matched to a gene: 11. CDR3 nucleotides: TGTGCCAGCAGTGGGGAACGGGACAGCGGGGGCAATCAGCCCCAGCATTTT. Amino acid sequence: CASSGERDSGGNQPQHF.

The chain joins TRBV7-9 to TRBJ2-7; a possible D gene is TRBD2 (5 bases). Germline CDR1 SEHNR, CDR2 FQNEAQ (reference sequence). The ends were cut back, 5 bases at V and 3 bases at J, with 8 bases in the middle. The CDR3 spans 12 residues. The CDR3 here is CASSPDYYEQYF. The CDR3 nucleotides are TGTGCCAGCAGCCCCGACTACTACGAGCAGTACTTC.

A single count supports this clone. This chain links TRBV27 with TRBJ2-5; no reliable D call. There are 13 residues in the CDR3. Germline V gene data show CDR1 as MNHEY and CDR2 as SMNVEV (reference sequence). V was shortened by 2 bases and J by 4 bases, with 8 bases between the two germline ends. CDR3 protein: CASSLNLRETQYF. DNA of the CDR3: TGTGCCAGCAGTTTAAATTTGCGAGAGACCCAGTACTTC.

This clone was seen just once. This chain joins TRBV7-6 and TRBJ2-4; 11 nucleotides agree with TRBD2. This CDR3 is 19 amino acids long. The germline gives CDR1 SGHVS, CDR2 FNYEAQ. V lost 5 bases and J lost 7; bases outside the gene matches: 19. The CDR3 protein is CASSRYPGTGTSGGNIQYF. In nucleotides, the CDR3 is TGTGCCAGCAGCCGCTATCCCGGGACAGGGACTAGCGGAGGGAACATTCAGTACTTC.

The chain employs TRBV2 and TRBJ1-2; no firm D call. V gave up 7 bases and J gave up 10 bases, with 13 bases separating them. In germline, CDR1 is SNHLY, CDR2 FYNNEI. This CDR3 has 11 residues. CDR3 in DNA: TGTGCCAGCAACGACTTACTTGACTACACCTTC. This gives the protein CASNDLLDYTF.

The chain joins TRBV6-1 to TRBJ1-6, with no clear D. CDR3 size: 16 residues. V dropped 0 bases and J dropped 7 bases, with 13 bases sitting between them. Germline V gives CDR1 MNHNS, CDR2 SASEGT. As DNA, the CDR3 is TGTGCCAGCAGTGAAGCGGCACAGATGCCAAATTCACCCCTCCACTTT. Translating it yields CASSEAAQMPNSPLHF.

The chain recombines TRBV6-6 with TRBJ1-2; D unclear. The CDR3 loop spans 16 amino acids. The V and J ends lost 0 bases and 3 bases respectively, with 14 bases between them. The germline V gene has CDR1 MNHNY and CDR2 SVGAGI (reference sequence). This CDR3 is CASSYSRSGFDYGYTF. The CDR3 nucleotides are TGTGCCAGCAGTTACTCCCGTAGTGGGTTTGACTATGGCTACACCTTC.

The chain has TRBV9 and TRBJ2-1, with D perhaps matching TRBD2 (5 bases). CDR3 length equals 14 residues. Germline V gene sequence: CDR1 SGDLS, CDR2 YYNGEE. V was clipped by 3 bases and J by 4 bases, with 11 bases between them. Here the CDR3 reads CASSAQTGYNEQFF. For the CDR3, the DNA is TGTGCCAGCAGCGCCCAGACGGGGTACAATGAGCAGTTCTTC.

This chain links TRBV7-2 with TRBJ2-1; no firm D call. Trimming pared 6 bases from V and 0 bases from J, leaving 9 bases between. CDR1 SGHTA and CDR2 FQGNSA come from the germline V gene. The CDR3 extends over 14 amino acids. Here the CDR3 reads CASSSPASYNEQFF. CDR3 coding DNA: TGTGCCAGCAGTTCTCCGGCCTCCTACAATGAGCAGTTCTTC.

The CDR3 sequence: CASSADRGQEQFF. CDR3 bases: TGTGCCAGCAGCGCCGACAGGGGACAGGAGCAGTTCTTC. This sequence joins TRBV7-3 and TRBJ2-1, with 8 nucleotides matching TRBD1. Trimming removed 5 bases from V and 10 bases from J; junction bases left unmatched: 7. CDR1 is SGHTA, CDR2 FQGTGA, per germline. The CDR3 runs 13 residues.

The rearrangement links TRBV27 to TRBJ2-1, with 9 nucleotides matching TRBD2. V lost 2 bases and J lost 2; bases outside the gene matches: 4. From germline, CDR1 is MNHEY and CDR2 SMNVEV (reference sequence). The CDR3 is made up of 16 amino acids. This chain's CDR3 is CASSLGLAGTYNEQFF. CDR3 DNA: TGTGCCAGCAGTTTAGGGCTAGCGGGAACCTACAATGAGCAGTTCTTC.

The chain joins TRBV5-5 to TRBJ1-4; D gene ambiguous. The V end lost 0 bases, the J end lost 0 bases, and 6 bases lay between the germline ends. CDR3 length equals 15 residues. Germline CDR1 and CDR2: SGHKS and YYEKEE (reference sequence). The CDR3 loop reads CASSLGRATNEKLFF. CDR3 nucleotides: TGTGCCAGCAGCTTGGGTCGGGCAACTAATGAAAAACTGTTTTTT.

The chain employs TRBV7-9 and TRBJ1-1; no reliable D call. There are 13 residues in the CDR3. Trimming removed 1 base from V and 7 bases from J, with 10 bases in between. Germline assignment: CDR1 SEHNR and CDR2 FQNEAQ (reference sequence). The DNA for the CDR3 is TGTGCCAGCAGCTTAGTACAACCTCGTGAAGCTTTCTTT. It specifies CASSLVQPREAFF.

This chain connects TRBV4-3 to TRBJ2-7, with 7 bases aligning to TRBD1. The V gene's germline CDR1 is LGHNA and CDR2 YSLEER. After removal of 0 bases from V and 4 bases from J, the junction contained 6 bases not matched to a gene. This CDR3 has 15 amino acids. This chain's CDR3 is CASSQDRGQAYEQYF. CDR3 bases: TGCGCCAGCAGCCAAGATAGGGGGCAGGCGTACGAGCAGTACTTC.

The chain uses TRBV7-9 and TRBJ2-1; 8 bases line up with TRBD2. The CDR3 is made up of 14 amino acids. The germline gives CDR1 SEHNR, CDR2 FQNEAQ (reference sequence). The ends lost 3 bases at V and 8 bases at J; junction bases unmatched: 6. CDR3 DNA: TGTGCCAGCAGCTTGACCAGCGGGAGCGATGAGCAGTTCTTC. Amino acids: CASSLTSGSDEQFF.

This sequence joins TRBV6-6 and TRBJ2-7; D tentatively fits TRBD1 or TRBD2 (5 bases each). The CDR3 sequence is 11 residues long. Germline values: CDR1 MNHNY, CDR2 SVGAGI (reference sequence). V was shortened by 8 bases and J by 3 bases, with 8 bases between the two germline ends. CDR3 coding DNA: TGTGCCAGCCCTGGGGGCTACGAGCAGTACTTC. Translation: CASPGGYEQYF.

The V call is TRBV7-3, the J call TRBJ2-1; maybe TRBD2 (6 bases). The CDR3 totals 15 residues. CDR1 is SGHTA, CDR2 FQGTGA, per germline. Trimming stripped 1 base from V and 3 bases from J, with 10 bases between. CDR3 sequence reads: CASSLIAAYYNEQFF. The CDR3 bases are TGTGCCAGCAGCTTAATAGCGGCCTACTACAATGAGCAGTTCTTC.

The gene calls are TRBV7-6 and TRBJ1-1, with unresolved D. V lost 2 bases, J lost 2 bases, and 3 bases lay in between. Germline CDR1 and CDR2: SGHVS and FNYEAQ. The CDR3 totals 12 residues. The CDR3 DNA follows: TGTGCCAGCAGCTTATCCAACACTGAAGCTTTCTTT. Amino acids: CASSLSNTEAFF.

This chain uses TRBV11-2 with TRBJ2-6; D might be TRBD1 (5 bases). From germline, CDR1 is SGHAT and CDR2 FQNNGV. The CDR3 consists of 17 residues. The ends were cut back, 8 bases at V and 2 bases at J, with 19 bases in the middle. The CDR3 nucleotides are TGTGCCAGCGAGCACCTACGACAGTCTCCTGGGGCCAACGTCCTGACTTTC. Translated, it gives CASEHLRQSPGANVLTF.

This rearrangement joins TRBV4-3 to TRBJ2-5; TRBD2 agrees at 10 bases. The CDR3 length is 16 residues. The ends lost 0 bases at V and 0 bases at J; junction bases unmatched: 1. Looked up from germline, CDR1 is LGHNA and CDR2 is YSLEER. CDR3: CASSQDTSGNQETQYF. As DNA, the CDR3 is TGCGCCAGCAGCCAAGACACTAGCGGGAACCAAGAGACCCAGTACTTC.

This sequence joins TRBV19 and TRBJ1-2; D may be TRBD1 (6 bases). The CDR3 is 15 residues long. Trimming left V 9 bases short and J 0 bases short, with 17 bases between. The V gene's germline CDR1 is LNHDA and CDR2 SQIVND (reference sequence). The CDR3 sequence is CASRLTGISNYGYTF. The DNA of the CDR3 is TGTGCCAGCAGATTAACAGGGATATCTAACTATGGCTACACCTTC.

This clone appeared a few times. One base separates it from a far larger clone, so it is likely a read error. The sample contains more than one DNA sequence encoding this CDR3. V is TRBV27 and J is TRBJ2-7, with a tentative D call TRBD2 (5 bases). Germline V lookup: CDR1 MNHEY, CDR2 SMNVEV (reference sequence). The V gene lost 3 bases and the J gene lost 0 bases, with 9 bases spanning the gap. The CDR3 length is 14 residues. The CDR3 loop reads CASSLVRDSYEQYF. CDR3 nucleotide sequence: TGTGCCAGCAGTTTGGTCCGGGACTCCTACGAGCAGTACTTC.